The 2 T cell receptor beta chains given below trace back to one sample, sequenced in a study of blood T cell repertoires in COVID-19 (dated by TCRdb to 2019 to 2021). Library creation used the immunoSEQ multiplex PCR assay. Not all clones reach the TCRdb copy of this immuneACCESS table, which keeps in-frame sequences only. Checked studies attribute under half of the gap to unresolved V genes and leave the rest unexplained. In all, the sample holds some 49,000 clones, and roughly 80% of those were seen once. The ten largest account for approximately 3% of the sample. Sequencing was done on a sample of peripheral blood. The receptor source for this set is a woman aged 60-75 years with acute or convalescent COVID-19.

CDR3 sequence (DNA): TGTGCCAGTAGTGAGTCGAGACTAGCGGGAGGTCCTTCCTCCTACGAGCAGTACTTC. Its translation is CASSESRLAGGPSSYEQYF. This chain uses TRBV19 with TRBJ2-7, with 13 bases fitting TRBD2. V shed 5 bases, J shed 0 bases, and the junction held 13 bases outside the gene matches. Germline CDR1 and CDR2: LNHDA and SQIVND (reference sequence). This CDR3 is built from 19 residues. The whole variable domain, remainder taken from reference TRBV19 and TRBJ2-7, is DGGITQSPKYLFRKEGQNVTLSCEQNLNHDAMYWYRQDPGQGLRLIYYSQIVNDFQKGDIAEGYSVSREKKESFPLTVTSAQKNPTAFYLCASSESRLAGGPSSYEQYFGPGTRLTVT.

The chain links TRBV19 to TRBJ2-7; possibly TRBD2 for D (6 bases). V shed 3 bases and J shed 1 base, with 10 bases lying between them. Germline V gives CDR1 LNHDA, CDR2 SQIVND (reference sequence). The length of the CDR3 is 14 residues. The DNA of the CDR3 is TGTGCCAGTAGTATGGTCGGGGGTTCCTACGAGCAGTACTTC. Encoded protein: CASSMVGGSYEQYF.